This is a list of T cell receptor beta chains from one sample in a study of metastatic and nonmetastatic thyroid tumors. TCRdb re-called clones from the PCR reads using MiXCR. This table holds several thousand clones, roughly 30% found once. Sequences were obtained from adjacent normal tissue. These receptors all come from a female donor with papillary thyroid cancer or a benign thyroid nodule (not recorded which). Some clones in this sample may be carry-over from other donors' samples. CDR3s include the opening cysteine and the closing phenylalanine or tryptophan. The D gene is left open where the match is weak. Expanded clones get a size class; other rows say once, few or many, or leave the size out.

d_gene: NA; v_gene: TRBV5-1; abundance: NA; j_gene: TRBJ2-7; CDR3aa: CASSLVSRGDGQYF; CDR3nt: TGCGCCAGCAGCTTGGTGAGCAGGGGGGACGGGCAGTACTTC
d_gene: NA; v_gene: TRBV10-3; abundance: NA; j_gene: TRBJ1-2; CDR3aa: CAISGTKGDDSIGYTF; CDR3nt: TGTGCCATCAGCGGGACGAAGGGGGATGACTCAATAGGCTACACCTTC
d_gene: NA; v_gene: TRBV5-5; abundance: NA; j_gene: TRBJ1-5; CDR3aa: CASSRGGRRDQPQHF; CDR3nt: TGTGCCAGCAGCAGGGGTGGCCGACGGGACCAGCCCCAGCATTTT
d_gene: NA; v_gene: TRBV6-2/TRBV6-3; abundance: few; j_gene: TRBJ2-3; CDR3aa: CASSDQSTDTQYF; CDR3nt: TGTGCCAGCAGTGACCAAAGCACAGATACGCAGTATTTT
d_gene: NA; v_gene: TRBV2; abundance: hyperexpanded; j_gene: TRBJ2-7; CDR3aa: CASKPSGPNYEQYF; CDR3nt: TGTGCCAGCAAACCCAGCGGGCCCAACTACGAGCAGTACTTC
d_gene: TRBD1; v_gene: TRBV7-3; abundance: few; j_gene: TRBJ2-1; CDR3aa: CASSLRQGTHNEQFF; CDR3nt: TGTGCCAGCAGCTTAAGACAGGGAACCCACAATGAGCAGTTCTTC
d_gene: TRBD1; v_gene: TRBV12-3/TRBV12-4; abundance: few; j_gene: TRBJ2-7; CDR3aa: CASSFGTGDYEQYF; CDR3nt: TGTGCCAGCAGTTTTGGGACAGGGGATTACGAGCAGTACTTC
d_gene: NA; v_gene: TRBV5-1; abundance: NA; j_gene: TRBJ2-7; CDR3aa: CASSTLDPVAGTGYEQYF; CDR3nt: TGCGCCAGCAGCACCCTGGATCCGGTCGCGGGCACAGGCTACGAGCAGTACTTC
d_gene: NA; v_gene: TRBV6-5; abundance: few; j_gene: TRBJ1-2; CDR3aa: CASSYTSQGVVDGYTF; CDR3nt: TGTGCCAGCAGTTACACCTCACAGGGAGTGGTGGATGGCTACACCTTC
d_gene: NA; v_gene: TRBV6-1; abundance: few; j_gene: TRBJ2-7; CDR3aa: CASSEMGYEQYF; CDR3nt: TGTGCCAGCAGTGAAATGGGGTACGAGCAGTACTTC
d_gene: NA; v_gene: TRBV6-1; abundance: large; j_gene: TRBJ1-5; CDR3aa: CATNNRDGNQPQHF; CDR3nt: TGTGCCACCAATAACAGGGATGGGAATCAGCCCCAGCATTTT
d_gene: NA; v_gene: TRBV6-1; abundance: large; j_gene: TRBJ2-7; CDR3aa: CASSNTRSSYEQYF; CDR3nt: TGTGCCAGCAGTAACACTCGAAGCTCCTACGAGCAGTACTTC
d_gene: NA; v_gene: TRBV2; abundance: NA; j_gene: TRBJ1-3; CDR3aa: CASSGDSWNTIYF; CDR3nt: TGTGCCAGCAGTGGAGACAGCTGGAACACCATATATTTT
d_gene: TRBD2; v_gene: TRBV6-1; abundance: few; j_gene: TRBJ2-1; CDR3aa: CASLAGESYNEQFF; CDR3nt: TGTGCCAGCTTAGCGGGAGAGTCCTACAATGAGCAGTTCTTC
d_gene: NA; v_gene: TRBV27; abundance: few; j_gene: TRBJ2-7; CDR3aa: CASSLRWGGTDVHEQYF; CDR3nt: TGTGCCAGCAGCCTGAGGTGGGGGGGGACAGATGTTCACGAGCAGTATTTC
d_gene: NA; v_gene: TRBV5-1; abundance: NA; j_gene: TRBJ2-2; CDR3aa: CASSVTVTGELFF; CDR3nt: TGCGCCAGCAGCGTGACAGTCACCGGGGAGCTGTTTTTT
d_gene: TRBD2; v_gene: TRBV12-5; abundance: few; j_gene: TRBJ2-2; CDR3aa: CASVPMDGGTDGELFF; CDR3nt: TGTGCTAGTGTCCCAATGGACGGGGGGACTGACGGGGAGCTGTTTTTT
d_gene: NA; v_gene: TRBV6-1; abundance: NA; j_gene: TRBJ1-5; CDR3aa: CASSAVVEGVQPQHF; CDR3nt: TGTGCCAGCAGTGCGGTTGTTGAAGGGGTTCAGCCCCAGCATTTT
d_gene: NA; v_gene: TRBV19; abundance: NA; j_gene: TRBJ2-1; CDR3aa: CASSMGRHGEQFF; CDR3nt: TGTGCCAGTAGTATGGGTCGACATGGAGAGCAGTTCTTC
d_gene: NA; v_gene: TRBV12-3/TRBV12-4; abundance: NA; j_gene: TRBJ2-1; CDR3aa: CASSFTLREPLNEQFF; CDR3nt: TGTGCCAGCAGTTTTACCCTCCGGGAGCCGCTCAATGAGCAGTTCTTC
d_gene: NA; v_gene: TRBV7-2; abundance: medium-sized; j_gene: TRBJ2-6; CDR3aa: CASSLMGGSISGANVLTF; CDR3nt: TGTGCCAGCAGCTTAATGGGTGGTAGTATCTCTGGGGCCAACGTCCTGACTTTC
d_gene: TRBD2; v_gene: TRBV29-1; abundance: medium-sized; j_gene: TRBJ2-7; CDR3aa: CSVVRLAGAGYEQYF; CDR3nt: TGCAGCGTTGTGAGACTAGCGGGAGCCGGCTACGAGCAGTACTTC
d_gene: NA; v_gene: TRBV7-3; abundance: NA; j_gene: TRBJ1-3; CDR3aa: CASSLNGGFGNTIYF; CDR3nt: TGTGCCAGCAGCTTAAACGGGGGCTTTGGAAACACCATATATTTT
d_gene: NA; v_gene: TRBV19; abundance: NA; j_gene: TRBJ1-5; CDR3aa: CASSNSGSWGNQPQHF; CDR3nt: TGTGCCAGTAGTAACTCGGGAAGTTGGGGCAATCAGCCCCAGCATTTT
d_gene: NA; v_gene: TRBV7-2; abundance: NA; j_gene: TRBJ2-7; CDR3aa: CASSYGPEAEQYF; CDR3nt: TGTGCCAGCAGCTACGGGCCGGAGGCCGAGCAGTACTTC
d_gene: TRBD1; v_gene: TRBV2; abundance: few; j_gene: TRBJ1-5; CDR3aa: CASTLDRGNQPQHF; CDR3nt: TGTGCCAGCACTCTAGACAGGGGGAATCAGCCCCAGCATTTT
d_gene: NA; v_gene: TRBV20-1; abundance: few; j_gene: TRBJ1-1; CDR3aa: CSARAQGGVWTEAFF; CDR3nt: TGCAGTGCTAGGGCCCAGGGAGGAGTGTGGACTGAAGCTTTCTTT
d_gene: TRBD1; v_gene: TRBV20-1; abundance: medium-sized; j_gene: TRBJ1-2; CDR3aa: CSARPDRELLSYTF; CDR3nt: TGCAGTGCTAGACCGGACAGGGAGTTGCTGAGTTACACCTTC
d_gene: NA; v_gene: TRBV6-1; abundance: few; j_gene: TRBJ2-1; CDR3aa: CASSLVQQSNEQFF; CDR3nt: TGTGCCAGCAGCTTAGTACAGCAGAGCAATGAGCAGTTCTTC
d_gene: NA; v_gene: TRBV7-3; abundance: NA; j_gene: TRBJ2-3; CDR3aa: CASSDWGRGYTQYF; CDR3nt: TGTGCCAGCAGTGACTGGGGAAGGGGGTATACGCAGTATTTT
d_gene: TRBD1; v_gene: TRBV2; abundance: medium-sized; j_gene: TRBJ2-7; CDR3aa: CASSFRTDRALDEQYF; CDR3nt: TGTGCCAGCAGTTTTCGGACCGACAGGGCCTTGGACGAGCAGTACTTC
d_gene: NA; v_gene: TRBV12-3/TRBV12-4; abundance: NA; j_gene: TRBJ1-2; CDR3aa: CASSSRHGYTF; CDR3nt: TGTGCCAGCAGTTCCCGCCATGGCTACACCTTC
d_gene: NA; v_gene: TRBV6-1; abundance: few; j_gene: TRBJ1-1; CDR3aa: CASSWWDSTQRNTEAFF; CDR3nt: TGTGCCAGCAGTTGGTGGGACTCAACTCAAAGGAACACTGAAGCTTTCTTT
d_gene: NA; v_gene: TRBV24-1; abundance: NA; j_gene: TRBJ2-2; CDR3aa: CATSDLRDSTGELFF; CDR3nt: TGTGCCACCAGTGATCTCCGGGACTCCACCGGGGAGCTGTTTTTT
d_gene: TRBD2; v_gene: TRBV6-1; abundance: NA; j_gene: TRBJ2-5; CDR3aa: CASQAGGPGETQYF; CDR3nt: TGTGCCAGCCAGGCGGGAGGGCCTGGGGAGACCCAGTACTTC
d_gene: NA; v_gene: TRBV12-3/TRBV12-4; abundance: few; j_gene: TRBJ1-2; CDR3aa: CAVGHPNYGYTF; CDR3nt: TGTGCCGTAGGACACCCTAACTATGGCTACACCTTC
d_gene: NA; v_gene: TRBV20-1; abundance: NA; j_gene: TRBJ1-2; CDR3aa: CSAMPGSVGYTF; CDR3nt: TGCAGTGCTATGCCGGGGTCGGTTGGCTACACCTTC
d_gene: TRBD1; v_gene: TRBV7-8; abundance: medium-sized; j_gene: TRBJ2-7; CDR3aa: CASSLGTGSSYEQYF; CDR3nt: TGTGCCAGCAGCTTAGGGACAGGGAGCTCCTACGAGCAGTACTTC
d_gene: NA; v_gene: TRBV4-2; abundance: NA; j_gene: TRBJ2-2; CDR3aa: CASSQVTGELFF; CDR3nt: TGTGCCAGCAGCCAAGTCACCGGGGAGCTGTTTTTT
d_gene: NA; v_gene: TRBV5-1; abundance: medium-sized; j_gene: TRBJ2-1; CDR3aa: CASSLDEYAKPNEQFF; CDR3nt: TGCGCCAGCAGCTTGGATGAATACGCTAAACCCAATGAGCAGTTCTTC
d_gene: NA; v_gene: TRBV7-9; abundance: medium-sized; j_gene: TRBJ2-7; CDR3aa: CASSLAGTFHEQYF; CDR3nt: TGTGCCAGCAGCTTAGCGGGGACGTTCCACGAGCAGTACTTC
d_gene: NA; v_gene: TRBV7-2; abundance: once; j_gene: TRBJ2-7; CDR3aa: CASSFRGRSYEQYF; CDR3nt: TGTGCCAGCAGCTTCCGTGGCAGATCCTACGAGCAGTACTTC
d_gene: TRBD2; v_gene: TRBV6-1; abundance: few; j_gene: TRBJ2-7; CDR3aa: CASSEEVWSGGYYEQYF; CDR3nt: TGTGCCAGCAGTGAAGAGGTCTGGAGCGGGGGCTACTACGAGCAGTACTTC
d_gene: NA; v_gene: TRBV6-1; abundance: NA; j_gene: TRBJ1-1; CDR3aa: CASSVRTGITEAFF; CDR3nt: TGTGCCAGCAGTGTTCGGACGGGGATAACTGAAGCTTTCTTT
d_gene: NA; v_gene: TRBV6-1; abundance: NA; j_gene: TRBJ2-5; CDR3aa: CASKPQGGNSGANQETQYF; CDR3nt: TGTGCCAGCAAGCCTCAGGGGGGTAACTCTGGGGCCAACCAAGAGACCCAGTACTTC
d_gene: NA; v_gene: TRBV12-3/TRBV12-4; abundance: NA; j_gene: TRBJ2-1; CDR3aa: CASSLRGLSGRSTVNEQFF; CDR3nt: TGTGCCAGCAGTCTAAGGGGCCTATCGGGCCGCTCTACGGTGAATGAGCAGTTCTTC
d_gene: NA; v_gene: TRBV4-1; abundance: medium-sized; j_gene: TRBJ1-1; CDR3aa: CASSQGWTNTEAFF; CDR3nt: TGCGCCAGCAGCCAAGGGTGGACGAACACTGAAGCTTTCTTT
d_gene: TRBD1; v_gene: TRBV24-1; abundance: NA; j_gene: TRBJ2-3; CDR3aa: CATSDPVGGTGGETQYF; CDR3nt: TGTGCCACCAGTGATCCCGTTGGGGGGACAGGGGGCGAAACGCAGTATTTT
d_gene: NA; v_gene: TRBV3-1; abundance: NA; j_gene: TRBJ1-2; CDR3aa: CASSPGEEAGYTF; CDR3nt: TGTGCCAGCAGCCCCGGGGAAGAGGCTGGCTACACCTTC
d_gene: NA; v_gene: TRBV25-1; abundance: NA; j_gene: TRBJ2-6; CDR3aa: CASSATHGIDGANVLTF; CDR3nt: TGTGCCAGCAGCGCAACACATGGAATAGACGGGGCCAACGTCCTGACTTTC
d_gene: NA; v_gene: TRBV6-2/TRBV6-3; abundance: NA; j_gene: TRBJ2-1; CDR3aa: CASSYLGNEQFF; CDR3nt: TGTGCCAGCAGTTACCTGGGCAATGAGCAGTTCTTC
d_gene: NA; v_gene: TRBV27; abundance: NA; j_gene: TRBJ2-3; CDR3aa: CASSSRTHTQYF; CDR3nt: TGTGCCAGCAGTTCTCGGACGCATACGCAGTATTTT
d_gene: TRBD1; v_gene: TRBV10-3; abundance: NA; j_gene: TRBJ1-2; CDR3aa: CAIRSGTGHYGYTF; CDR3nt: TGTGCCATCAGAAGCGGGACAGGGCACTATGGCTACACCTTC
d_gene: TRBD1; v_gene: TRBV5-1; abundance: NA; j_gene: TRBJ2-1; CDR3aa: CASRTGQGHEQFF; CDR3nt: TGCGCCAGCAGGACCGGACAGGGGCATGAGCAGTTCTTC
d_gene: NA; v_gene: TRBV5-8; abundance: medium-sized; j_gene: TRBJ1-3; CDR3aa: CASSQLGYSGNTIYF; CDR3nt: TGTGCCAGCAGCCAATTAGGTTACTCTGGAAACACCATATATTTT
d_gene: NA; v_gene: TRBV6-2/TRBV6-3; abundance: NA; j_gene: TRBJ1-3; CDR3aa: CASRLTAGHSGNTIYF; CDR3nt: TGTGCCAGCAGGCTGACCGCAGGCCACTCTGGAAACACCATATATTTT
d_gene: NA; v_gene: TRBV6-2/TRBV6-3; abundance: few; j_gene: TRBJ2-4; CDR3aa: CASSYLGPSSKNIQYF; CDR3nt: TGTGCCAGCAGTTACCTCGGACCTTCCTCCAAAAACATTCAGTACTTC
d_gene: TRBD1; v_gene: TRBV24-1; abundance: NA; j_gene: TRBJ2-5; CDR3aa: CATSDSGTGEETQYF; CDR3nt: TGTGCCACCAGTGACTCCGGGACAGGGGAAGAGACCCAGTACTTC
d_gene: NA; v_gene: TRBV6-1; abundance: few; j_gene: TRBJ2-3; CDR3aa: CASAFCGDTQYF; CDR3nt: TGTGCCAGCGCTTTTTGTGGAGATACGCAGTATTTT
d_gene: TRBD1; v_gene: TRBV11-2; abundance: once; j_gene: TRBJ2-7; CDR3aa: CASSFRDSLSYEQYF; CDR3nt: TGTGCCAGCAGCTTCCGGGACAGTCTCTCCTACGAGCAGTACTTC